Below, 11 T cell receptor beta chains from the same sample are listed, as sequenced in a study of response to subunit inactivated influenza vaccine. TCRdb ran MiXCR on the RT-PCR reads and lists one entry per CDR3 protein. The sample includes around 710,000 distinct CDR3 sequences, approximately 15% of them seen just once. Sequenced material: PBMCs from blood, taken less than 15 days before vaccination. Source of these receptors: a man aged 50-60 years who received an inactivated influenza vaccine.

In its sample, this clonotype was seen many times. The genes are TRBV20-1 and TRBJ1-1, with D possibly being TRBD1 (5 bases). CDR3 length: 13 amino acids. Per the germline V gene, CDR1 is DFQATT and CDR2 is SNEGSKA (reference sequence). Trimming took off 6 bases at V and 0 bases at J, with 11 bases between the two ends. This chain's CDR3 is CSAATVMNTEAFF. The DNA for the CDR3 is TGCAGTGCCGCGACAGTCATGAACACTGAAGCTTTCTTT.

This clonotype has more than one count but fewer than ten. The V and J genes are TRBV4-1 and TRBJ1-5, with a possible D match to TRBD1 (6 bases). The CDR3 consists of 16 residues. Trimming removed 7 bases at V and 0 bases at J, with 16 bases between. Germline V lookup: CDR1 MGHRA, CDR2 YSYEKL. For the CDR3, the DNA is TGCGCCAGCAAAAAAACGACAGGAGATAGCAATCAGCCCCAGCATTTT. As protein: CASKKTTGDSNQPQHF.

The chain links TRBV29-1 to TRBJ1-5, with D unclear. Germline loops: CDR1 SQVTM, CDR2 ANQGSEA. The CDR3 is made up of 13 amino acids. V dropped 4 bases and J dropped 3 bases, with 10 bases sitting between them. The CDR3 region has the DNA TGCAGCGTTGCCTCGGCAGACAATCAGCCCCAGCATTTT. It translates to CSVASADNQPQHF.

The V gene is TRBV7-8, the J gene TRBJ1-2, with D unclear. V dropped 1 base and J dropped 4 bases, with 19 bases sitting between them. The V gene's germline CDR1 is SGHVS and CDR2 FQNEAQ. CDR3 length: 17 amino acids. The DNA of the CDR3 is TGTGCCAGCAGCTTAGGAGGTGGTGCTGGGATGATCTATGGCTACACCTTC. This translates into CASSLGGGAGMIYGYTF. Full variable domain (missing parts from reference TRBV7-8 and TRBJ1-2): GAGVSQSPRYKVAKRGQDVALRCDPISGHVSLFWYQQALGQGPEFLTYFQNEAQLDKSGLPSDRFFAERPEGSVSTLKIQRTQQEDSAVYLCASSLGGGAGMIYGYTFGSGTRLTVV.

The chain has TRBV9 and TRBJ2-1; 10 bases fit TRBD2. The germline CDR1 and CDR2 sequences are SGDLS and YYNGEE. V was clipped by 2 bases and J by 9 bases; unmatched bases: 8. The CDR3 loop spans 15 amino acids. This chain's CDR3 is CASSVPSGSEPEQFF. The DNA of the CDR3 is TGTGCCAGCAGCGTCCCTAGCGGGAGTGAACCTGAGCAGTTCTTC.

In this sample, this clonotype turned up a few times. The V gene is TRBV4-2, the J gene TRBJ2-7, with 9 bases that match TRBD1. V was pared by 3 bases and J by 4 bases, with 13 bases of the junction left unmatched. CDR1 is LGHNA, CDR2 YNFKEQ, per germline. The CDR3 runs 17 residues. CDR3 nucleotides: TGTGCCAGCAGCCACCGTGGACAGGGGCTCGTAGGGTACGAGCAGTACTTC. This gives the protein CASSHRGQGLVGYEQYF.

This clonotype has only a few counts. This chain joins TRBV5-1 and TRBJ2-5; D could derive from TRBD1 or TRBD2 (6 bases each). V dropped 5 bases and J dropped 2 bases, with 16 bases sitting between them. The germline V gene encodes CDR1 SGHRS and CDR2 YFSETQ. There are 15 residues in the CDR3. Written as DNA, the CDR3 is TGCGCCAGCAGTTCGGGTCGGGGGCCTCAAGAGACCCAGTACTTC. It translates to CASSSGRGPQETQYF.

V and J are TRBV24-1 and TRBJ2-1; D not resolved. This CDR3 spans 12 amino acids. Germline assignment: CDR1 KGHDR and CDR2 SFDVKD. Trimming stripped 5 bases from V and 6 bases from J, with 7 bases between. The CDR3 nucleotides are TGTGCCACCAGTGGTTCCCCCAATGAGCAGTTCTTC. It specifies CATSGSPNEQFF.

V usage is TRBV7-9 and J usage is TRBJ2-7; D ambiguous. Germline CDR1 and CDR2: SEHNR and FQNEAQ (reference sequence). V shed 0 bases and J shed 7 bases, with 7 bases lying between them. This CDR3 comprises 12 residues. The CDR3 DNA reads as TGTGCCAGCAGCTTAGCAGTGCTTGAGCAGTACTTC. Its translation: CASSLAVLEQYF.

This clonotype was seen more than once but under ten times. This sequence joins TRBV12-3 or TRBV12-4 and TRBJ2-1, with TRBD2 matching 7 bases. CDR3 length: 15 amino acids. V shed 6 bases and J 8 bases; nucleotides not matched to a gene: 13. The CDR3 DNA reads as TGTGCCAGCAGCGAAACTCTAGCGGCCGCGGATGAGCAGTTCTTC. It encodes CASSETLAAADEQFF.

This clonotype showed up just a few times. The chain combines TRBV6-1 with TRBJ1-5; D is uncertain. The V gene lost 4 bases and the J gene lost 4 bases, with 14 bases spanning the gap. The CDR3 spans 15 residues. Per germline, CDR1 MNHNS and CDR2 SASEGT. CDR3 sequence: CASSAFGVNNQPQHF. The CDR3 bases are TGTGCCAGCAGTGCCTTTGGAGTTAATAATCAGCCCCAGCATTTT.